This TCR beta chain was observed in a study of blood T cell repertoires in COVID-19. Study context: Specimens from acute and convalescent COVID-19 originated in the United States, Italy and Spain.

The protocol was immunoSEQ multiplex PCR, while the TCRdb copy is restricted to in-frame clones and leaves out a portion. The table includes more than 70,000 clones, over 75% detected once. The ends were cut back, 1 base at V and 4 bases at J, with 10 bases in the middle. Per the germline V gene, CDR1 is LGHDT and CDR2 is YNNKEL (reference sequence). The CDR3 length is 14 residues. The sequence came from a woman aged 18-29 years with acute or convalescent COVID-19. V usage is TRBV3-1 (or the pseudogene TRBV3-2) and J usage is TRBJ1-2; D is ambiguous. Input material: peripheral blood. CDR3 protein: CASSQVGASYGYTF. CDR3 DNA: TGTGCCAGCAGCCAAGTGGGAGCGAGCTATGGCTACACCTTC.